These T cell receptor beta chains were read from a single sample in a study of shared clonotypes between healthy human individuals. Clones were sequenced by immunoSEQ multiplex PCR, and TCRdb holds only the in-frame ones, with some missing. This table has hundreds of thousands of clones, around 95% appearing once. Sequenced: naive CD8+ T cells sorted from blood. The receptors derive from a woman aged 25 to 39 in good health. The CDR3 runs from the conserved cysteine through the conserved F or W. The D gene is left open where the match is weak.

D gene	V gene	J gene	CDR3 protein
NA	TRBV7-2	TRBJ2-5	CASSLGTFQETQYF
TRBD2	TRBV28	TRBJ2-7	CASSLEAGGSYEQYF
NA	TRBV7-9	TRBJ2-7	CASSLATGSYEQYF
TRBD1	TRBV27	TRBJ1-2	CASTPTGGGYGYTF
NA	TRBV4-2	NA	CASSQSRTESYEQYF
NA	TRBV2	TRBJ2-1	CASHMGTGTYNEQFF
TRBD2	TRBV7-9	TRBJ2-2	CASSLPTSGRAPGELFF
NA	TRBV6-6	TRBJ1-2	CASSLFRAYGYTF
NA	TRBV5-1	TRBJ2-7	CASTSTPHEQYF
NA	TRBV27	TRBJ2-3	CASSPGAGTDTQYF
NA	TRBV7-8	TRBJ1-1	CASSLDGARLF
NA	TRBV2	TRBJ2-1	CASREGPGGSYNEQFF
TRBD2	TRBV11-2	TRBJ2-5	CASSLGTSGKLWGETQYF
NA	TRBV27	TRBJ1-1	CASSLYYSENTEAFF